This passage covers 3 T cell receptor beta chains from one sample sequenced in a study of blood T cells in healthy people across ages. A second PCR of roughly 7 to 11 cycles used a sample-barcoded 5' primer and a J-beta primer mix. TCRdb processed the 5' RACE reads anew with MiXCR; each CDR3 protein has one entry. Here the sample spans hundreds of thousands of distinct CDR3 sequences, approximately 59% being singletons. The sample consisted of blood. All receptors derive from a man aged 60 to 69 in good health.

This clonotype was recorded once. This sequence joins TRBV20-1 and TRBJ2-3; 7 bases map to TRBD2. Per the germline V gene, CDR1 is DFQATT and CDR2 is SNEGSKA (reference sequence). This CDR3 is built from 16 residues. V was pared by 0 bases and J by 2 bases, with 8 bases of the junction left unmatched. The CDR3, as DNA: TGCAGTGCTAGAGACGCGGCTAGCGGACCCACAGATACGCAGTATTTT. This translates into CSARDAASGPTDTQYF.

V gene TRBV11-2 combines with J gene TRBJ2-3, with D tentatively TRBD2 (6 bases). V gave up 1 base and J gave up 6 bases, with 17 bases separating them. This CDR3 has 16 residues. Germline assignment: CDR1 SGHAT and CDR2 FQNNGV. The CDR3 DNA reads as TGTGCCAGCAGCTTAGTAGGTCTGGGGGGATTCGATACGCAGTATTTT. It translates to CASSLVGLGGFDTQYF.

This clonotype was counted a few times. The V and J genes are TRBV10-2 and TRBJ2-1, with D unresolved. Trimming pared 3 bases from V and 4 bases from J, leaving 10 bases between. This CDR3 contains 14 residues. CDR1 is WSHSY, CDR2 SAAADI, per germline. The CDR3 here is CASSDSLMYNEQFF. For the CDR3, the DNA is TGCGCCAGCAGTGACAGCCTAATGTACAATGAGCAGTTCTTC.